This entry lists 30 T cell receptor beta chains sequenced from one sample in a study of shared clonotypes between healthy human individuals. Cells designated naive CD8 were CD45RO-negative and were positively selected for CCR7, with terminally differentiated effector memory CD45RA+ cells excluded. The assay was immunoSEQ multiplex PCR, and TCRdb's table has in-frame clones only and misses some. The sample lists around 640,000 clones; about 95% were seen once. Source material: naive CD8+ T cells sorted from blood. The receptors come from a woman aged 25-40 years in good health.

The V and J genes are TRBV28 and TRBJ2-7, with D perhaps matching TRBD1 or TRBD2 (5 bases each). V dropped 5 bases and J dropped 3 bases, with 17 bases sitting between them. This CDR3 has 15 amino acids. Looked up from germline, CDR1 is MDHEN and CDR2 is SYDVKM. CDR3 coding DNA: TGTGCCAGCAGTCTGGACGGGACGATCAGCTACGAGCAGTACTTC. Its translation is CASSLDGTISYEQYF.

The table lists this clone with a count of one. CDR3 amino acids: CASSLWDPGTGELFF. The CDR3 nucleotides read TGTGCCAGCAGCTTGTGGGATCCGGGCACCGGGGAGCTGTTTTTT. The rearrangement links TRBV5-5 to TRBJ2-2; the D is unclear. CDR1 is SGHKS and CDR2 is YYEKEE in the germline V gene (reference sequence). The CDR3 sequence is 15 residues long. Deletions cut 1 base from V and 4 bases from J, with 11 bases between.

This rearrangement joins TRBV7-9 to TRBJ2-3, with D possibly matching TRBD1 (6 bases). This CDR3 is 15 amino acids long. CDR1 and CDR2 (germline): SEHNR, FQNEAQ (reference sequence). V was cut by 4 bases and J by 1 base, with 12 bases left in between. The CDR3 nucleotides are TGTGCCAGCAGCTCCCCTGGGGGCCGCACAGATACGCAGTATTTT. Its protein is CASSSPGGRTDTQYF.

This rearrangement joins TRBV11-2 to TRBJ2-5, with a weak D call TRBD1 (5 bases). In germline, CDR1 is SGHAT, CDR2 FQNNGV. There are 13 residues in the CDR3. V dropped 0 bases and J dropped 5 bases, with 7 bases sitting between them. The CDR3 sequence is CASSLEGRETQYF. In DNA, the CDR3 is TGTGCCAGCAGCTTAGAGGGGCGCGAGACCCAGTACTTC.

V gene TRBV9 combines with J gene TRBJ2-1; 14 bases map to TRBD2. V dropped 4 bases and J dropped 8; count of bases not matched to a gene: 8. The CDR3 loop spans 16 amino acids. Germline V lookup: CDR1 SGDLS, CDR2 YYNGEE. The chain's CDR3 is CASSTQTSGRAYEQFF. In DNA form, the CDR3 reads TGTGCCAGCAGCACCCAGACTAGCGGGAGGGCCTATGAGCAGTTCTTC.

CDR3 sequence reads: CSVPGTSVWQETQYF. The CDR3 DNA follows: TGCAGCGTACCCGGGACTAGCGTTTGGCAAGAGACCCAGTACTTC. This rearrangement joins TRBV29-1 to TRBJ2-5; 10 positions agree with TRBD2. The CDR3 covers 15 residues. CDR1 is SQVTM, CDR2 ANQGSEA, per germline. The ends lost 6 bases at V and 2 bases at J; junction bases unmatched: 9.

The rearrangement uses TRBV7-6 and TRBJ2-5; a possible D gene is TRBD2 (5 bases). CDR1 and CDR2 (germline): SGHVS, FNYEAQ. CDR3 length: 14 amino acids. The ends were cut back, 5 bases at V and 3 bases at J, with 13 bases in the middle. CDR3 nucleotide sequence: TGTGCCAGCAGCGCCCGGGAATTCGAAGAGACCCAGTACTTC. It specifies CASSAREFEETQYF.

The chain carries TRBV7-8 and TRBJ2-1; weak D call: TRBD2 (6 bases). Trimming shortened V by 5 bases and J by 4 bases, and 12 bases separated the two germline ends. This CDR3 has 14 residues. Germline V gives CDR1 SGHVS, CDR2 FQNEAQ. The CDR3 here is CASSPRAGYNEQFF. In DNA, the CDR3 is TGTGCCAGCAGCCCACGGGCGGGGTACAATGAGCAGTTCTTC.

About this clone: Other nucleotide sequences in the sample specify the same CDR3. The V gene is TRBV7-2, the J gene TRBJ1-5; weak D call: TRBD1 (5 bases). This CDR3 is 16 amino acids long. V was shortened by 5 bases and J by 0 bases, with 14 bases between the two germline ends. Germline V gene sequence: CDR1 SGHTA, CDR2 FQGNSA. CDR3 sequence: CASSVGQHYSNQPQHF. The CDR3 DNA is TGTGCCAGCAGCGTGGGGCAGCATTATAGCAATCAGCCCCAGCATTTT. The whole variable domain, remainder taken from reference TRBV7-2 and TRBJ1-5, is GAGVSQSPSNKVTEKGKDVELRCDPISGHTALYWYRQSLGQGLEFLIYFQGNSAPDKSGLPSDRFSAERTGGSVSTLTIQRTQQEDSAVYLCASSVGQHYSNQPQHFGDGTRLSIL.

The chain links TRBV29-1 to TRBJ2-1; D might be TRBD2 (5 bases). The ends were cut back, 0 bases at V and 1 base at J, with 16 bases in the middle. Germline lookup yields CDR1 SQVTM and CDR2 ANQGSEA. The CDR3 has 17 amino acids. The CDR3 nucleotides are TGCAGCGTTGAAGATGGAGGTAGAGTTCTTTCCTACAATGAGCAGTTCTTC. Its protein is CSVEDGGRVLSYNEQFF.

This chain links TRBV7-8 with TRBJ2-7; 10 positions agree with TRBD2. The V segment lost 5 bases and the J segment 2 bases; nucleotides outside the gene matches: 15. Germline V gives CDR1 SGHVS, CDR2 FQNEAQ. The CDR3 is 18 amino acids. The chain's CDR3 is CASSLPAGLAGATYEQYF. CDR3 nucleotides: TGTGCCAGCAGCCTACCGGCCGGGCTAGCGGGAGCAACCTACGAGCAGTACTTC.

This chain's CDR3 is CASSLGGGMSTEAFF. Written as DNA, the CDR3 is TGTGCCAGCAGCTTGGGTGGGGGGATGAGTACTGAAGCTTTCTTT. J is TRBJ1-1 and V is TRBV5-6, with D possibly matching TRBD1 (5 bases). The CDR3 has 15 amino acids. Trimming left V 0 bases short and J 5 bases short, with 14 bases between. The germline V gene has CDR1 SGHDT and CDR2 YYEEEE.

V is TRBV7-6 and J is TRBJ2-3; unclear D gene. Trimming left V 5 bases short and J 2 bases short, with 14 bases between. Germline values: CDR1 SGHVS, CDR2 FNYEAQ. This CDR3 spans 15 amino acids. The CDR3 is CASSSPDVNTDTQYF. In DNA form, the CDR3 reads TGTGCCAGCAGCAGCCCGGACGTAAACACAGATACGCAGTATTTT.

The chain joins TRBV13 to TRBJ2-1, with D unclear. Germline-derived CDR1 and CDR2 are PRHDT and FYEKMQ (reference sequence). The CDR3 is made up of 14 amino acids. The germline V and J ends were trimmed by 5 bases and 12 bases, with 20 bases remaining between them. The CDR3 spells CASSQQRAPLLQFF. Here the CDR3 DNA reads TGTGCCAGCAGCCAGCAACGGGCCCCCCTGCTGCAGTTCTTC.

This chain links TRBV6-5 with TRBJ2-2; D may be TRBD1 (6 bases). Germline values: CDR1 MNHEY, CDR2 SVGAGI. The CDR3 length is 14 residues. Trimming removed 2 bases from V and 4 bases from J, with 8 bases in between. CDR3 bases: TGTGCCAGCAGTTACCACAGGGTCACCGGGGAGCTGTTTTTT. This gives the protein CASSYHRVTGELFF.

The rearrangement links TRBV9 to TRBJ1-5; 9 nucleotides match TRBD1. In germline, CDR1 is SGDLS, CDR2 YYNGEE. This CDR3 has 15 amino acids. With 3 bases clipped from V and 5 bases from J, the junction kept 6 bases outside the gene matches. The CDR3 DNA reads TGTGCCAGCAGCGGCCGGGACAGGGTCTATCAGCCCCAGCATTTT. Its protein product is CASSGRDRVYQPQHF.

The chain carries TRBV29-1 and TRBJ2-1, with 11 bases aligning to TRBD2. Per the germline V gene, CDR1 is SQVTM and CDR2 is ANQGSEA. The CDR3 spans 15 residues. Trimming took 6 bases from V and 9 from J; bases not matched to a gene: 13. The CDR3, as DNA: TGCAGCGTCCCAGAGGAAGGACTAGCGGGCCCTGAGCAGTTCTTC. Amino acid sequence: CSVPEEGLAGPEQFF.

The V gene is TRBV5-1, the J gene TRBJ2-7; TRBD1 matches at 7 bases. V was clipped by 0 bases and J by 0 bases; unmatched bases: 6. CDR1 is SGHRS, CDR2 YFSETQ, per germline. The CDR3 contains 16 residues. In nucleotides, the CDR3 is TGCGCCAGCAGCTTGGGTAGGGACAGACACTCCTACGAGCAGTACTTC. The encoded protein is CASSLGRDRHSYEQYF.

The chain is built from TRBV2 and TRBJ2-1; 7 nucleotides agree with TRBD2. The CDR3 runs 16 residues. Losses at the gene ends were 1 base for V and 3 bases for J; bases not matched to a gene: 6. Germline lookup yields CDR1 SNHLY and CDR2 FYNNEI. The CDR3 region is CASSEVSSGYYNEQFF. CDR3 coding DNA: TGTGCCAGCAGTGAAGTTAGTAGCGGGTACTACAATGAGCAGTTCTTC.

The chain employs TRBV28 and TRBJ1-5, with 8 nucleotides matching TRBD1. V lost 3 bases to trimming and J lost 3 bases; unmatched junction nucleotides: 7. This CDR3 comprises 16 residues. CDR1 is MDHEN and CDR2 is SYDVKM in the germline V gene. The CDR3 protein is CASSFLPGQANQPQHF. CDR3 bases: TGTGCCAGCAGTTTTCTACCGGGACAGGCCAATCAGCCCCAGCATTTT.

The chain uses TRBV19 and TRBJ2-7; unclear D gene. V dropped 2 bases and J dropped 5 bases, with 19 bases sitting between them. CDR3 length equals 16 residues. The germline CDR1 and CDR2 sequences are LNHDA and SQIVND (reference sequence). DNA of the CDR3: TGTGCCAGTAGTATATCGGGCTGGAGCAAGATGGACGAGCAGTACTTC. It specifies CASSISGWSKMDEQYF.

The CDR3 coding sequence is TGTGCCAGCAGCCAAGTACACCTGATCAGGGGTGAGACTGAAGCTTTCTTT. Its protein is CASSQVHLIRGETEAFF. The gene calls are TRBV14 and TRBJ1-1; the D gene is possibly TRBD1 (6 bases). The germline V gene has CDR1 SGHDN and CDR2 FVKESK. The ends were cut back, 1 base at V and 5 bases at J, with 20 bases in the middle. This CDR3 comprises 17 residues.

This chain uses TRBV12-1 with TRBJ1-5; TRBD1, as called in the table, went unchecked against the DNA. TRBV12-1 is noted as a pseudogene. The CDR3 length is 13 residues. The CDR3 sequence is CASSPSRGQPQHF. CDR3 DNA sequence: TGTGCCAGCAGCCCCTCCAGGGGTCAGCCCCAGCATTTT.

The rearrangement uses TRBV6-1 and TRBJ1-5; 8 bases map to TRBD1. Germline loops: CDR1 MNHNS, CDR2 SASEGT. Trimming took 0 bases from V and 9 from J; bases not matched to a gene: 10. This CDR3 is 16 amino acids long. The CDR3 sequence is CASSEAGRGLRGPQHF. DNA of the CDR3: TGTGCCAGCAGTGAAGCGGGCAGGGGGCTAAGGGGGCCCCAGCATTTT.

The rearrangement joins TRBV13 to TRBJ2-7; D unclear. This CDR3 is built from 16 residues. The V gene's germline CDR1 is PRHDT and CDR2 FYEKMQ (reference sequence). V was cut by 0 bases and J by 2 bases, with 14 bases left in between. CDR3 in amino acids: CASSLGIATPTYEQYF. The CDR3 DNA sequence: TGTGCCAGCAGCTTAGGGATCGCGACCCCCACCTACGAGCAGTACTTC.

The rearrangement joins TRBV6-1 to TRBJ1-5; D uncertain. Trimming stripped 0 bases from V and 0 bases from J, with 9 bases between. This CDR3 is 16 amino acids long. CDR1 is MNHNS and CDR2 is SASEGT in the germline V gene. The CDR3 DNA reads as TGTGCCAGCAGTGAAGCCTTCAGTTATAGCAATCAGCCCCAGCATTTT. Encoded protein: CASSEAFSYSNQPQHF.

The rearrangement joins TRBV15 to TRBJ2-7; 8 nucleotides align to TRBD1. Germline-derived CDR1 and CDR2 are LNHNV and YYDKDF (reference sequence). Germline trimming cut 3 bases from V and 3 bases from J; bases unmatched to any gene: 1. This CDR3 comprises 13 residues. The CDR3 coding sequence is TGTGCCACCAGCAGCGGGACAGGCTACGAGCAGTACTTC. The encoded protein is CATSSGTGYEQYF.

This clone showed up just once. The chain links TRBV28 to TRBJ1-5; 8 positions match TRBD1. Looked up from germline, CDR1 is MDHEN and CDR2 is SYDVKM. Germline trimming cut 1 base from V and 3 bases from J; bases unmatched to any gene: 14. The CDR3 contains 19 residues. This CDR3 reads CASSLSIGFGTGLNQPQHF. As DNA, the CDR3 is TGTGCCAGCAGTTTATCCATCGGTTTTGGGACAGGACTCAATCAGCCCCAGCATTTT.

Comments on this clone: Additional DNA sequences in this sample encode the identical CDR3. The CDR3 loop is CASSSGTGYEQYF. The CDR3 nucleotides read TGTGCCAGCAGTTCAGGGACAGGGTACGAGCAGTACTTC. V gene TRBV27 combines with J gene TRBJ2-7, with 9 nucleotides matching TRBD1. The V segment lost 4 bases and the J segment 4 bases; nucleotides outside the gene matches: 2. The CDR3 length is 13 residues. Germline lookup yields CDR1 MNHEY and CDR2 SMNVEV (reference sequence).

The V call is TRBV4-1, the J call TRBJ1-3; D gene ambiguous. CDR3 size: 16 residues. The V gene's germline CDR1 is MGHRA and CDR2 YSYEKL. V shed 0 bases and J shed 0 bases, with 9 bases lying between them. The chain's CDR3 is CASSQDRYSSGNTIYF. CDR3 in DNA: TGCGCCAGCAGCCAAGATCGGTACAGCTCTGGAAACACCATATATTTT.